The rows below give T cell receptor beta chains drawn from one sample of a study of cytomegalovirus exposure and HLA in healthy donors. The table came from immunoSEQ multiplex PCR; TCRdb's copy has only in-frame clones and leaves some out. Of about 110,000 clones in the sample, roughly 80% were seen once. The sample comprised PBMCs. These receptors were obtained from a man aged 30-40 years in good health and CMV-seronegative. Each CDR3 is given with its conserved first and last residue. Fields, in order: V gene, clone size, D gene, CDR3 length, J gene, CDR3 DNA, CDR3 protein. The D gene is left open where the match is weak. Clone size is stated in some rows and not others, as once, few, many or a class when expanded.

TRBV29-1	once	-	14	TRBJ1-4	TGCAGCGTTGTTGCGATTTCGGGTAATGAAAAACTGTTTTTT	CSVVAISGNEKLFF
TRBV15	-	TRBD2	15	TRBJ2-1	TGTGCCACCAGGCCCTCAAGCGGGAGACTAAATGAGCAGTTCTTC	CATRPSSGRLNEQFF
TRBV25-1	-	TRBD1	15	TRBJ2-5	TGTGCCAGCAGCCCCGGGACAGGGTTCCAAGAGACCCAGTACTTC	CASSPGTGFQETQYF
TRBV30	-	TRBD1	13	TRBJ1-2	TGTGCCTGGAGTCCCGGGACAGCGTATGGCTACACCTTC	CAWSPGTAYGYTF
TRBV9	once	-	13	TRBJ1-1	TGTGCCAGCAGCCCCAACAAGGGAGGAGGAGCTTTCTTT	CASSPNKGGGAFF
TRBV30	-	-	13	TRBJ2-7	TGTGCCTGGAACCAAAACAGGGTCGGGGAGCAGTACTTC	CAWNQNRVGEQYF
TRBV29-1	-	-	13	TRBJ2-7	TGCAGCGTGGCCCCAGGGGCAGGCTACGAGCAGTACTTC	CSVAPGAGYEQYF
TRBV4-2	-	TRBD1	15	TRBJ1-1	TGTGCCAGCAGTCACCTTGGGACAGCAAACACTGAAGCTTTCTTT	CASSHLGTANTEAFF
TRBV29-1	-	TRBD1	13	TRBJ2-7	TGCAGCGTGACGGGACAGGGTAACTACGAGCAGTACTTC	CSVTGQGNYEQYF
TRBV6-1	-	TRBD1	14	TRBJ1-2	TGTGCCAGCAGGAGGGACAGGGGCTTCTATGGCTACACCTTC	CASRRDRGFYGYTF
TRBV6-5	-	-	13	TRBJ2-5	TGTGCCAGCAGAACGACAGCGCAAGAGACCCAGTACTTC	CASRTTAQETQYF
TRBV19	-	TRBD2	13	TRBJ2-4	TGTGCCACCGCAGCGGGAATATGGAACATTCAGTACTTC	CATAAGIWNIQYF
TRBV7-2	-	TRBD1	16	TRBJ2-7	TGTGCCAGCAGCTTTAGGACAGGTCGAAGCTCCTACGAGCAGTACTTC	CASSFRTGRSSYEQYF
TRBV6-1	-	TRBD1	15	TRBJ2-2	TGTGCCAGCAGTGGAGGACAGGGGGAAGTCGGGGAGCTGTTTTTT	CASSGGQGEVGELFF
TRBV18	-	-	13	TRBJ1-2	TGTGCCAGCTCACCCCGTTTTCGGGAAGATTACACCTTC	CASSPRFREDYTF
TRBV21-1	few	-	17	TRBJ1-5	TGTGCCAGCAGCAACGGGGCAGGGGGATGTTTGGGTCAGCCCCAGCATTTT	CASSNGAGGCLGQPQHF
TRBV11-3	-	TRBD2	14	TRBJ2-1	TGTGCCAGCAGCTTATCTGGGACTACTAATGAGCAGTTCTTC	CASSLSGTTNEQFF
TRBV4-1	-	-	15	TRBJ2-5	TGCGCCAGCAGCCTAGGACCGGACAGACAAGAGACCCAGTACTTC	CASSLGPDRQETQYF
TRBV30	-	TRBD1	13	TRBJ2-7	TGTGCCTGGAGTGCGGACAGGGCCGACGAGCAGTACTTC	CAWSADRADEQYF
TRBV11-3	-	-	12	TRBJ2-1	TGTGCCAGCAGCTTCTCGGACAGCGAGCAGTTCTTC	CASSFSDSEQFF
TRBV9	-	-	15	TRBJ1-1	TGTGCCAGCAGCGTAGGGGGTCAGGGGAACACTGAAGCTTTCTTT	CASSVGGQGNTEAFF
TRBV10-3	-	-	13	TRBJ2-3	TGTGCCATCAGTGAAGGACTCACAGATACGCAGTATTTT	CAISEGLTDTQYF
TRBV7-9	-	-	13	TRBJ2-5	TGTGCCAGCAGCCCCACAGGGTACGAGACCCAGTACTTC	CASSPTGYETQYF
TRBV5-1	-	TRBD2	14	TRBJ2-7	TGCGCCAGCAGCTTTATAGCGGGGTCCTACGAGCAGTACTTC	CASSFIAGSYEQYF
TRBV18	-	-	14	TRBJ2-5	TGTGCCAGCTCACCGTCCCACAGCCAAGAGACCCAGTACTTC	CASSPSHSQETQYF
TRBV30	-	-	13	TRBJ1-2	TGTGCCTGGAGTGTACGGGAGTTCTATGGCTACACCTTC	CAWSVREFYGYTF
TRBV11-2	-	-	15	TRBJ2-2	TGTGCCAGCAGTCCACGGACAGAACTCACCGGGGAGCTGTTTTTT	CASSPRTELTGELFF
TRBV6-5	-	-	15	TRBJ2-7	TGTGCCAGCAGTTTGAGCCGGGATCTCTCCTACGAGCAGTACTTC	CASSLSRDLSYEQYF
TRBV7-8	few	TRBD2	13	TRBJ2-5	TGTGCCAGCAGCAGGAGCGGGGGAAAGACCCAGTACTTC	CASSRSGGKTQYF
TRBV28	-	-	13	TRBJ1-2	TGTGCCAGCAGTTTAAGAGGGTTGGAGGGCTACACCTTC	CASSLRGLEGYTF
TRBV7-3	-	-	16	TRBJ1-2	TGTGCCAGCAGCTCCCAGGGGCAGAGACTTAACTATGGCTACACCTTC	CASSSQGQRLNYGYTF
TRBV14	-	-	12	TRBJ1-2	TGTGCCAGCAGCCAAAACAGCTATGGCTACACCTTC	CASSQNSYGYTF
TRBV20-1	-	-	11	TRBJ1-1	TGCAGTGCGGGGCACAACACTGAAGCTTTCTTT	CSAGHNTEAFF
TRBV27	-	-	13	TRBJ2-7	TGTGCCAGCAGTCGAACGGAGTCCTACGAGCAGTACTTC	CASSRTESYEQYF
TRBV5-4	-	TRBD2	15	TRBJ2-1	TGTGCCAGCAGCTTAGGGCGGGAGGGCCGGTATGAGCAGTTCTTC	CASSLGREGRYEQFF
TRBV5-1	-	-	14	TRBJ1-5	TGCGCCAGCAGCCGGGGTGGGGGGATTCAGCCCCAGCATTTT	CASSRGGGIQPQHF
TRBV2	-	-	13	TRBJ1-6	TGTGCCAGCAGCGCGACATCGGATTCACCCCTCCACTTT	CASSATSDSPLHF
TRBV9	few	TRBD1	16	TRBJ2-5	TGTGCCAGCAGCACCCGGACAGGACCGTACGGGGAGACCCAGTACTTC	CASSTRTGPYGETQYF
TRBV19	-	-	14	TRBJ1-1	TGTGCCAGTATCCCGCCAGGGAGGGACACTGAAGCTTTCTTT	CASIPPGRDTEAFF
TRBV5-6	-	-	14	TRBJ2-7	TGTGCCAGCAGCCGCGGGGTCCTCTCCTACGAGCAGTACTTC	CASSRGVLSYEQYF
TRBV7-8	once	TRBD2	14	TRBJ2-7	TGTGCCAGCAGCTTCCTAGCGGGAGGGTTCGAGCAGTACTTC	CASSFLAGGFEQYF
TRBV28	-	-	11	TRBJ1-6	TGTGCCAGCAGCCCGACGGGGACCCTCCACTTT	CASSPTGTLHF
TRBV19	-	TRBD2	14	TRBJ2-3	TGTGCCAGTACGGGCGGGGGTAGCCCAGATACGCAGTATTTT	CASTGGGSPDTQYF
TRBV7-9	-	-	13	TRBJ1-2	TGTGCCAGCAGCTTACCAGGGGATGAGGGCTACACCTTC	CASSLPGDEGYTF
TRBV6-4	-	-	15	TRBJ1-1	TGTGCCAGCAGTGAGATCCAGGGTGCTAGGACTGAAGCTTTCTTT	CASSEIQGARTEAFF
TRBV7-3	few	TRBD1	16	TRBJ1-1	TGTGCCAGCAGCTCTCCAACGACAGGGATGAACACTGAAGCTTTCTTT	CASSSPTTGMNTEAFF
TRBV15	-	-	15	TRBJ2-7	TGTGCCACCAGCAGAGATCCTGGCAGGGCCGACGAGCAGTACTTC	CATSRDPGRADEQYF
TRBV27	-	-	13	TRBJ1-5	TGTGCCAGCAGTCCGGACACTAATCAGCCCCAGCATTTT	CASSPDTNQPQHF